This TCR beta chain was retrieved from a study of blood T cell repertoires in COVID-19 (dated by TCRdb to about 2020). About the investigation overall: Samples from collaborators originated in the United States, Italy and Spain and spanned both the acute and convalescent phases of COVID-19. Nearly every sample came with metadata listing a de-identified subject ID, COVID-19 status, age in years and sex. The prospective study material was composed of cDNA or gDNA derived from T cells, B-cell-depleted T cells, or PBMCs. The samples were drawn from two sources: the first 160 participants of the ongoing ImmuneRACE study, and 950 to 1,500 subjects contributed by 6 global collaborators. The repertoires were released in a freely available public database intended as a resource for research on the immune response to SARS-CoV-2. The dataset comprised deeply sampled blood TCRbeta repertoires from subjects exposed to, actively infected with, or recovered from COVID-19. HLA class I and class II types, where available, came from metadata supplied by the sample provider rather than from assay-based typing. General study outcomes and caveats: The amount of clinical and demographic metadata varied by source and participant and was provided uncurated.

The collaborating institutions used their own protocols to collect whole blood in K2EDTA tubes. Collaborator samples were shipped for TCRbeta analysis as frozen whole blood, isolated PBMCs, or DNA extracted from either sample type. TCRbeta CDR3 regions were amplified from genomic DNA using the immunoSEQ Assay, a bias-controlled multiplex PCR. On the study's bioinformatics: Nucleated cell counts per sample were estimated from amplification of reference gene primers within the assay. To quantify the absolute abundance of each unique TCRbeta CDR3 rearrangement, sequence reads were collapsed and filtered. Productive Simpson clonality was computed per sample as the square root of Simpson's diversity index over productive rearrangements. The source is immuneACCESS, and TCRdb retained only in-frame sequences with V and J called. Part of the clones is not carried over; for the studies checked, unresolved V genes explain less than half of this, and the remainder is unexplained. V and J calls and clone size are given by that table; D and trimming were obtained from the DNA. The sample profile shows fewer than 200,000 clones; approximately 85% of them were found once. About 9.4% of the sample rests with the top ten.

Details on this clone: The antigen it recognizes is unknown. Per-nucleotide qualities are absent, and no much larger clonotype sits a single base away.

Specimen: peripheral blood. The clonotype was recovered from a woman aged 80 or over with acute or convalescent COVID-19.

The nucleotide sequence reads as follows: TGTGCCAGCTCGCCCGGGACAGGGGACAACTATGGCTACACCTTC. Its amino acids are CASSPGTGDNYGYTF. This sequence uses TRBV18 and TRBJ1-2, and 10 junction bases match TRBD1. Taken from cysteine to phenylalanine, the CDR3 has 15 residues. Only the CDR3 DNA stays, 45 bases, in frame from base 1. Germline trimming amounts to 6 bases on V and 2 bases on J, with 6 as the count of junction bases outside the gene matches. CDR1 and CDR2 are read off the germline V gene as KGHSH and LQKENI.